This T cell receptor (beta chain) was captured by sequencing in a study of T-cell reconstitution after alpha-beta-depleted transplantation in children (dated by TCRdb to 2015 to 2016). For the study in its entirety: T-cell immune reconstitution after TCRalphabeta/CD19-depleted allogeneic hematopoietic cell transplantation in children was quantitatively tracked in the study by means of TCR repertoire profiling.

Library preparation used PCR. Reads for this sample came from an Illumina HiSeq 2500. TCR library preparation used molecular barcoding, with unique molecular identifiers applied to normalize quantification of the TCRbeta repertoire. Using fastp trimming at Q25 and MiXCR clonotype assembly, TCRdb reanalyzed the public sequencing data and kept in-frame beta chains. A single entry per CDR3 protein holds the most common genes and DNA from its merged rows. Present in this sample are hundreds of thousands of distinct CDR3 sequences, roughly 13% of which were seen just once. The leading ten clones occupy around 2.2% of the sample. The sample's treatment or condition, from its label and the paper: allogeneic hematopoietic cell transplantation with graft depleted of TCRalphabeta T cells and CD19 B cells. The children who served as transplant recipients had been given grafts of TCRalphabeta/CD19-depleted allogeneic hematopoietic cells.

This clonotype was seen a few times. Its antigen is not yet known. It has no much larger one-base neighbor in the sample; base qualities were not kept. Overall study outcomes, separate from this receptor: In some patients, high TCRbeta diversity at day 60 was attributed to recipient T cells and intrathymic progenitors that had survived conditioning. Hyperexpanded clone frequencies declined over subsequent months; after one year, T-cell counts and TCRbeta diversity were mostly attributed to newly produced T cells. Apparently early alphabetaT-cell count recovery about two months after transplant reportedly relied on only several hundred rapidly expanded clones derived from non-depleted graft cells.

CDR1 and CDR2, looked up from the germline V gene, are SGHTA and FQGTGA. Cut back by 6 bases and 7 bases, the V and J ends lie 12 bases apart. The cysteine opens and the phenylalanine closes a CDR3 of 13 amino acids. Only the CDR3 DNA stays, 39 bases, in frame from base 1. The receptor was isolated from a male patient younger than 18 who had a stem cell transplant for acute myeloid leukemia, so the T cells may come from the graft donor. The chain is made from TRBV7-3 and TRBJ2-2; the D segment could be TRBD1, given 6 matching bases. The sequencing used PBMCs, mostly from graft donor cells, collected 360 days after TCRalphabeta/CD19-depleted stem cell transplant. The CDR3 loop reads CASSFTGNGELFF. Read as DNA, the sequence is TGTGCCAGCAGTTTCACAGGGAACGGGGAGCTGTTTTTT. Full variable domain (CDR3 extended with the reference TRBV7-3 and TRBJ2-2 proteins): GAGVSQTPSNKVTEKGKYVELRCDPISGHTALYWYRQSLGQGPEFLIYFQGTGAADDSGLPNDRFFAVRPEGSVSTLKIQRTERGDSAVYLCASSFTGNGELFFGEGSRLTVL.